The 32 T cell receptor beta chains presented below share a single source sample, sequenced in a study of blood T cell repertoires in COVID-19. The data were produced by immunoSEQ multiplex PCR, yet TCRdb's version contains in-frame clones alone and is incomplete. This sample yields 180,000 or so clones, of which more than 80% are seen a single time; about 11% belongs to the top ten. Sequencing was performed on peripheral blood. The receptor source for this set is a middle-aged woman with COVID-19, enrolled during active disease.

The CDR3 here is CASKAQALTEAFF. CDR3 in DNA: TGTGCCAGCAAAGCACAGGCCCTGACTGAAGCTTTCTTT. V is TRBV7-3 and J is TRBJ1-1; possible D gene TRBD1, 5 bases. The CDR3 covers 13 residues. CDR1 is SGHTA, CDR2 FQGTGA, per germline. Trimming cost V 7 bases and J 5 bases, with 14 bases left between them.

The J gene is TRBJ2-3, the V gene TRBV12-3 or TRBV12-4; unclear D gene. The CDR3 totals 13 residues. Trimming took off 2 bases at V and 6 bases at J, with 9 bases between the two ends. The CDR3 region is CASSLPPGDTQYF. The CDR3 nucleotides are TGTGCCAGCAGTTTACCGCCAGGCGATACGCAGTATTTT.

This rearrangement joins TRBV19 to TRBJ2-6; possibly TRBD2 for D (5 bases). The CDR3 is 16 residues long. Germline CDR1 is LNHDA and CDR2 is SQIVND (reference sequence). Between the trimmed V and J ends, which lost 1 base and 2 bases, there was a span of 9 bases. CDR3 protein: CASSIGGSAGANVLTF. CDR3 coding DNA: TGTGCCAGTAGTATAGGCGGGTCGGCTGGGGCCAACGTCCTGACTTTC.

V usage is TRBV7-9 and J usage is TRBJ2-2; possibly TRBD2 for D (7 bases). This CDR3 comprises 15 residues. Germline assignment: CDR1 SEHNR and CDR2 FQNEAQ (reference sequence). With 6 bases removed from V and 1 base from J, the gap between germline ends came to 12 bases. In DNA, the CDR3 is TGTGCCAGCAGACACAGGGAGGGGAACACCGGGGAGCTGTTTTTT. This sequence encodes CASRHREGNTGELFF.

V usage is TRBV3-1 (or the pseudogene TRBV3-2) and J usage is TRBJ2-7, with TRBD1 matching 10 bases. The trim removed 9 bases at V and 3 bases at J, leaving 11 bases unmatched. CDR1 and CDR2 (germline): LGHDT, YNNKEL (reference sequence). The CDR3 length is 15 residues. The CDR3: CASRRGTGARYEQYF. CDR3 DNA sequence: TGTGCCAGTCGACGAGGGACAGGGGCCCGCTACGAGCAGTACTTC.

The chain links TRBV10-2 to TRBJ2-5, with a tentative D call TRBD1 (5 bases). CDR1 is WSHSY, CDR2 SAAADI, per germline. This CDR3 has 13 amino acids. V was pared by 8 bases and J by 5 bases, with 15 bases between. CDR3: CASRTSGMETQYF. For the CDR3, the DNA is TGCGCCAGCCGGACATCAGGGATGGAGACCCAGTACTTC.

In regard to this clone: It may be a read error: a sequence one base away is much more abundant. The gene calls are TRBV3-1 (or the pseudogene TRBV3-2) and TRBJ2-5, with no clear D. V was cut by 5 bases and J by 2 bases, with 3 bases left in between. Germline assignment: CDR1 LGHDT and CDR2 YNNKEL (reference sequence). This CDR3 spans 11 amino acids. The DNA of the CDR3 is TGTGCCAGCAGCACACAAGAGACCCAGTACTTC. Translation: CASSTQETQYF.

The rearrangement joins TRBV10-3 to TRBJ2-7, with a weak D call TRBD2 (6 bases). Per germline, CDR1 ENHRY and CDR2 SYGVKD. The V end lost 6 bases, the J end lost 0 bases, and 9 bases lay between the germline ends. The CDR3 has 13 residues. The CDR3 here is CAIREGSSYEQYF. CDR3 coding DNA: TGTGCCATCAGGGAGGGGAGCTCCTACGAGCAGTACTTC.

This clone turned up a few times. V is TRBV18 and J is TRBJ2-1, with D uncertain. The V end lost 3 bases, the J end lost 10 bases, and 10 bases lay between the germline ends. This CDR3 spans 12 amino acids. Germline values: CDR1 KGHSH, CDR2 LQKENI. The CDR3 reads CASSPTNSEQFF. The CDR3 DNA is TGTGCCAGCTCACCCACAAATTCCGAGCAGTTCTTC.

The rearrangement links TRBV11-2 to TRBJ2-1, with D possibly TRBD2 on 5 matching bases. V lost 5 bases and J lost 14, with 10 bases in between. This CDR3 spans 10 amino acids. Germline-derived CDR1 and CDR2 are SGHAT and FQNNGV. The DNA of the CDR3 is TGTGCCAGCAGCCTAAGGAGGAAGTTCTTC. It yields the protein CASSLRRKFF.

V usage is TRBV5-1 and J usage is TRBJ2-1, with TRBD1 matching 8 bases. This CDR3 has 14 amino acids. Germline V CDR1 and CDR2: SGHRS, YFSETQ. Trimming took 4 bases from V and 6 from J; bases not matched to a gene: 6. DNA of the CDR3: TGCGCCAGCAGCCCAAACAGGGGGGTCAATGAGCAGTTCTTC. Its protein product is CASSPNRGVNEQFF.

The J gene is TRBJ2-1, the V gene TRBV2; 12 positions match TRBD2. Germline CDR1 reads SNHLY; CDR2 reads FYNNEI. The CDR3 extends over 15 amino acids. Losses at the gene ends were 4 bases for V and 3 bases for J; bases not matched to a gene: 1. CDR3 in amino acids: CASSVTSGGYNEQFF. The CDR3 region has the DNA TGTGCCAGCAGTGTGACTAGCGGGGGCTACAATGAGCAGTTCTTC.

The V call is TRBV4-1, the J call TRBJ2-5; 7 positions match TRBD2. The CDR3 spans 15 residues. Germline values: CDR1 MGHRA, CDR2 YSYEKL. V trimming: 0 bases; J trimming: 7 bases; junction bases outside the gene matches: 8. CDR3 residues: CASSQERRTSVTQYF. As DNA, the CDR3 is TGCGCCAGCAGCCAAGAGCGAAGAACTAGCGTGACCCAGTACTTC.

The V and J genes are TRBV5-1 and TRBJ2-1, with TRBD2 matching over 8 bases. The CDR3 length is 14 residues. Germline CDR1 reads SGHRS; CDR2 reads YFSETQ. Losses at the gene ends were 3 bases for V and 7 bases for J; bases not matched to a gene: 6. As DNA, the CDR3 is TGCGCCAGCAGCTCCGGGACTAGGAGTAATGAGCAGTTCTTC. Amino acid sequence: CASSSGTRSNEQFF.

The CDR3 nucleotides read TGTGCCTGGAGTGTAGGGGCGGGGAATCAGCCCCAGCATTTT. Protein sequence: CAWSVGAGNQPQHF. The rearrangement joins TRBV30 to TRBJ1-5, with a weak D call TRBD1 (5 bases). The germline V and J ends were trimmed by 0 bases and 4 bases, with 10 bases remaining between them. Germline lookup yields CDR1 GTSNPN and CDR2 SVGIG (reference sequence). This CDR3 is built from 14 residues.

This clone has only one observation. The chain links TRBV30 to TRBJ1-6, with a tentative D call TRBD1 (5 bases). The CDR3 extends over 16 amino acids. Germline lookup yields CDR1 GTSNPN and CDR2 SVGIG (reference sequence). Trimming pared 0 bases from V and 7 bases from J, leaving 16 bases between. DNA of the CDR3: TGTGCCTGGAGTGTAGTGGGATATGGGGGGAATTCACCCCTCCACTTT. This encodes CAWSVVGYGGNSPLHF. Based on the CDR3 plus reference TRBV30 and TRBJ1-6, the full variable domain is SQTIHQWPATLVQPVGSPLSLECTVEGTSNPNLYWYRQAAGRGLQLLFYSVGIGQISSEVPQNLSASRPQDRQFILSSKKLLLSDSGFYLCAWSVVGYGGNSPLHFGNGTRLTVT.

This sequence joins TRBV7-9 and TRBJ1-1; D may be TRBD1 (6 bases). V lost 3 bases to trimming and J lost 11 bases, with 13 bases between them. This CDR3 region has 12 residues. In germline, CDR1 is SEHNR, CDR2 FQNEAQ (reference sequence). The CDR3 protein is CASSFRGAQAFF. The CDR3 DNA reads as TGTGCCAGCAGCTTCCGGGGGGCGCAGGCTTTCTTT. The complete variable domain, with remaining parts taken from reference TRBV7-9 and TRBJ1-1, reads DTGVSQNPRHKITKRGQNVTFRCDPISEHNRLYWYRQTLGQGPEFLTYFQNEAQLEKSRLLSDRFSAERPKGSFSTLEIQRTEQGDSAMYLCASSFRGAQAFFGQGTRLTVV.

Regarding this clone: Other DNA sequences in this specimen translate into the identical CDR3. The J gene is TRBJ1-2, the V gene TRBV2; 8 nucleotides line up with TRBD1. The junction had 3 bases not matched to a gene; V was cut back by 5 bases and J by 1 base. CDR1 and CDR2 (germline): SNHLY, FYNNEI. This CDR3 has 14 residues. This CDR3 reads CASSLDRGNYGYTF. Written as DNA, the CDR3 is TGTGCCAGCAGTCTAGACAGGGGTAACTATGGCTACACCTTC.

This clone appeared a few times. The V and J genes are TRBV3-1 (or the pseudogene TRBV3-2) and TRBJ1-3; D remains unclear. The germline CDR1 and CDR2 sequences are LGHDT and YNNKEL (reference sequence). The CDR3 is made up of 14 amino acids. Trimming cost V 1 base and J 4 bases, with 8 bases left between them. CDR3 protein: CASSQGRWGNTIYF. The CDR3 DNA sequence: TGTGCCAGCAGCCAAGGGAGATGGGGAAACACCATATATTTT.

This chain joins TRBV5-4 and TRBJ1-2, with 12 bases matching TRBD1. CDR3 length: 15 residues. The J segment lost 4 bases and the V segment lost 5 bases, leaving 6 bases of the junction unmatched. Germline CDR1 is SGHNT and CDR2 is YYREEE (reference sequence). This CDR3 is CASSRDRGLGYGYTF. DNA for the CDR3: TGTGCCAGCAGTCGGGACAGGGGGCTGGGCTATGGCTACACCTTC.

The chain joins TRBV30 to TRBJ1-6; weak D call: TRBD1 (6 bases). The CDR3 totals 14 residues. Germline assignment: CDR1 GTSNPN and CDR2 SVGIG (reference sequence). Between the trimmed V and J ends, which lost 4 bases and 7 bases, there was a span of 14 bases. CDR3 nucleotide sequence: TGTGCCTGGAATGGGGGGGCGGGAAATTCACCCCTCCACTTT. It translates to CAWNGGAGNSPLHF.

V usage is TRBV28 and J usage is TRBJ2-3; no definite D call. Germline V gene sequence: CDR1 MDHEN, CDR2 SYDVKM. Trimming pared 6 bases from V and 3 bases from J, leaving 7 bases between. CDR3 length: 12 amino acids. For the CDR3, the DNA is TGTGCCAGCAGACCCACTACAGATACGCAGTATTTT. Translating it yields CASRPTTDTQYF.

The gene calls are TRBV18 and TRBJ2-3; perhaps TRBD2 as D (6 bases). The CDR3 sequence is 17 residues long. V was shortened by 6 bases and J by 5 bases, with 24 bases between the two germline ends. Germline V gene lookup returns CDR1 KGHSH and CDR2 LQKENI. CDR3 residues: CASSGVTLRGVGDTQYF. The CDR3 DNA sequence: TGTGCCAGCTCCGGGGTCACCTTGCGGGGAGTCGGAGATACGCAGTATTTT.

The chain is built from TRBV2 and TRBJ1-1, with 8 bases fitting TRBD1. Germline CDR1 SNHLY, CDR2 FYNNEI. This CDR3 spans 15 amino acids. The ends lost 1 base at V and 5 bases at J; junction bases unmatched: 6. DNA for the CDR3: TGTGCCAGCAGTGAAGGAAGACAGGGGACGACTGAAGCTTTCTTT. Protein product: CASSEGRQGTTEAFF.

The chain has TRBV6-5 and TRBJ2-1; 9 positions match TRBD2. Per the germline V gene, CDR1 is MNHEY and CDR2 is SVGAGI. After removal of 2 bases from V and 6 bases from J, the junction contained 5 bases not matched to a gene. CDR3 length: 15 residues. The CDR3 coding sequence is TGTGCCAGCAGTTACACGTTGCGGGGGGGCAATGAGCAGTTCTTC. Amino acid sequence: CASSYTLRGGNEQFF.

V usage is TRBV7-8 and J usage is TRBJ2-3; no reliable D call. The CDR3 has 14 residues. Germline CDR1 reads SGHVS; CDR2 reads FQNEAQ. With 1 base removed from V and 3 bases from J, the gap between germline ends came to 8 bases. The CDR3 here is CASSLDLRTDTQYF. The CDR3 DNA sequence: TGTGCCAGCAGCTTAGACTTGCGGACAGATACGCAGTATTTT.

The rearrangement links TRBV30 to TRBJ1-4; 7 bases line up with TRBD1. CDR1 and CDR2 (germline): GTSNPN, SVGIG (reference sequence). V gave up 0 bases and J gave up 7 bases; unmatched junction bases: 5. The CDR3 length is 14 residues. CDR3 nucleotides: TGTGCCTGGAGTGTCCGACAGGGTCGTGAAAAACTGTTTTTT. Its translation: CAWSVRQGREKLFF.

Concerning this clone: The limits of the CDR3 on the DNA are not certain, so only TCRdb's listed CDR3 is given. This chain connects TRBV12-3 or TRBV12-4 to TRBJ1-1; the tabulated D call, TRBD1, remains unverified against the DNA. The CDR3 is 13 amino acids long, termini counted. The CDR3 loop is CASSFLAGGRAFF.

The chain links TRBV9 to TRBJ2-2; 8 bases agree with TRBD1. Trimming took 4 bases from V and 4 from J; bases not matched to a gene: 12. Germline CDR1 SGDLS, CDR2 YYNGEE. This CDR3 has 17 residues. DNA of the CDR3: TGTGCCAGCAGCACCCACGGACAGGGAGGTGGCACCGGGGAGCTGTTTTTT. This codes for CASSTHGQGGGTGELFF.

On this clone itself: Other DNA sequences in this specimen translate into the identical CDR3. This chain links TRBV6-5 with TRBJ2-7; 11 bases line up with TRBD1. Germline CDR1 MNHEY, CDR2 SVGAGI. This CDR3 has 15 amino acids. Germline trimming cut 0 bases from V and 4 bases from J; bases unmatched to any gene: 2. CDR3 loop: CASSYSGTGGYEQYF. CDR3 nucleotides: TGTGCCAGCAGTTACTCAGGGACAGGGGGTTACGAGCAGTACTTC.

J is TRBJ2-7 and V is TRBV12-3 or TRBV12-4; D unclear. Trimming shortened V by 6 bases and J by 2 bases, and 5 bases separated the two germline ends. The CDR3 loop spans 11 amino acids. The CDR3 sequence is CASSPAYEQYF. CDR3 nucleotides: TGTGCCAGCAGCCCGGCCTACGAGCAGTACTTC.

This chain connects TRBV3-1 (or the pseudogene TRBV3-2) to TRBJ2-6; TRBD1 matches at 11 bases. Germline V gene sequence: CDR1 LGHDT, CDR2 YNNKEL (reference sequence). V was pared by 5 bases and J by 4 bases, with 7 bases of the junction left unmatched. There are 17 residues in the CDR3. The CDR3 spells CASSSGQGAGGANVLTF. Written as DNA, the CDR3 is TGTGCCAGCAGCTCCGGACAGGGGGCAGGAGGGGCCAACGTCCTGACTTTC.